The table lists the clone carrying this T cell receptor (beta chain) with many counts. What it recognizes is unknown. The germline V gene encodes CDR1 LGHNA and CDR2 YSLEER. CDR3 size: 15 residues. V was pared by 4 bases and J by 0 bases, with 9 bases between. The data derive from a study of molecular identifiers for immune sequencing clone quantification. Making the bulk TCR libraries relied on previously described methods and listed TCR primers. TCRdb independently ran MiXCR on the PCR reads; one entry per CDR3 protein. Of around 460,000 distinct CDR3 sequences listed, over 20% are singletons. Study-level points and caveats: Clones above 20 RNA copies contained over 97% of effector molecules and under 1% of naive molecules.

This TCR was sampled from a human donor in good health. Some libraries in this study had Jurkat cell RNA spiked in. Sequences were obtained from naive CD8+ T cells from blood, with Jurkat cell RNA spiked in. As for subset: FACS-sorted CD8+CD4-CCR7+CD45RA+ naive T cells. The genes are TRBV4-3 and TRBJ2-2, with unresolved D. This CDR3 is CASSPAKANTGELFF. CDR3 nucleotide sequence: TGCGCCAGCAGCCCTGCAAAAGCGAACACCGGGGAGCTGTTTTTT.